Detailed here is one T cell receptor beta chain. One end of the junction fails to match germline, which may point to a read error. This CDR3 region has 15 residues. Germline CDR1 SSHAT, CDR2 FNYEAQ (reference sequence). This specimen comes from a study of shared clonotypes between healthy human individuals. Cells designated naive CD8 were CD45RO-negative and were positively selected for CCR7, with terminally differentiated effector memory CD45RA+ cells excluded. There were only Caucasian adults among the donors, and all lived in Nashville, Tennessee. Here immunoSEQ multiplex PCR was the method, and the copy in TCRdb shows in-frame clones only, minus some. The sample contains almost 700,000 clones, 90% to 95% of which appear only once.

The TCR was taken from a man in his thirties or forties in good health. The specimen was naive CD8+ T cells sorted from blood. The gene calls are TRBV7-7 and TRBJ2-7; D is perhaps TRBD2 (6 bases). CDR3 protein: CASSLFAGGTYEQYF. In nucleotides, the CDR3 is TGTGCTAGCAGCTTATTTGCAGGAGGGACCTACGAGCAGTACTTC.